Following are 4 T cell receptor beta chains from one sample sequenced in a study of regulatory T cells in long-lasting Graves disease. Time point indicated: persistent/refractory GD, antithyroid drugs over 5 years with positive TRAb. Scientists built the TCR library using RNA that was extracted from PBMCs. Construction of TCR beta libraries relied on iRepertoire HTBI primers and on Arm-PCR targeting CDR3 regions. TCRdb reprocessed the multiplex PCR reads via MiXCR and lists one record per CDR3 protein. The sample lists almost 350,000 distinct CDR3 sequences; 20% were seen once. The sample in question was peripheral blood mononuclear cells (PBMCs), obtained when the disease was refractory, from a patient treated with antithyroid drugs. Receptors originate from a female donor with Graves disease.

This chain links TRBV7-9 with TRBJ2-5; 7 positions match TRBD2. V was clipped by 5 bases and J by 0 bases; unmatched bases: 9. The CDR3 contains 16 residues. Germline V gene data show CDR1 as SEHNR and CDR2 as FQNEAQ (reference sequence). Written as DNA, the CDR3 is TGTGCCAGCAGCCGGAGCCGAGGGACTAACCAAGAGACCCAGTACTTC. This translates into CASSRSRGTNQETQYF.

The V gene is TRBV19, the J gene TRBJ2-7; D not certain. V was cut by 1 base and J by 3 bases, with 10 bases left in between. CDR1 and CDR2 (germline): LNHDA, SQIVND (reference sequence). There are 14 residues in the CDR3. CDR3 loop: CASSIGLAGYEQYF. The CDR3 DNA sequence: TGTGCCAGTAGTATAGGGTTGGCAGGCTACGAGCAGTACTTC. Using reference TRBV19 and TRBJ2-7 for the parts outside the CDR3, the full variable domain is DGGITQSPKYLFRKEGQNVTLSCEQNLNHDAMYWYRQDPGQGLRLIYYSQIVNDFQKGDIAEGYSVSREKKESFPLTVTSAQKNPTAFYLCASSIGLAGYEQYFGPGTRLTVT.

There are many counts of this clonotype. The chain joins TRBV28 to TRBJ1-1; D possibly corresponds to TRBD1 (5 bases). The germline CDR1 and CDR2 sequences are MDHEN and SYDVKM. The CDR3 runs 15 residues. The germline V and J ends were trimmed by 6 bases and 2 bases, with 16 bases remaining between them. The CDR3 is CASSTGGRINTEAFF. The CDR3, as DNA: TGTGCCAGCAGCACCGGGGGGAGGATAAACACTGAAGCTTTCTTT.

This chain links TRBV27 with TRBJ1-5, with a possible D match to TRBD1 (5 bases). Trimming pared 0 bases from V and 5 bases from J, leaving 8 bases between. Germline V gene data show CDR1 as MNHEY and CDR2 as SMNVEV (reference sequence). The CDR3 has 14 amino acids. The CDR3 bases are TGTGCCAGCAGTTTATCAGGGGCTGATCAGCCCCAGCATTTT. Encoded protein: CASSLSGADQPQHF.